This T cell receptor beta chain stems from a study of T cells in Graves' hyperthyroidism and ophthalmopathy (dated by TCRdb to between 2019 and 2020). About the investigation overall: Peripheral blood samples were taken at initial diagnosis, before any treatment was given. To identify TCR V-J signatures that set the groups apart, the researchers used a discovery cohort of about a hundred patients, made up of roughly 40 with Graves' ophthalmopathy and 57 with stable Graves' hyperthyroidism. Prospective prediction of ophthalmopathy was tested in an independent validation cohort consisting of fewer than 20 hyperthyroidism patients and about 17 patients who later progressed to ophthalmopathy. The roughly 91 discovery patients were randomly split 7:3 into training and test sets. The study also compared thyroid tissue and blood T-cell repertoires from about six Graves' hyperthyroidism patients. After sampling, hyperthyroidism patients received methimazole starting at 30 mg daily, and ophthalmopathy patients received high-dose intravenous methylprednisolone. The paper describes TCR Vbeta CDR3 sequencing of fewer than 150 peripheral blood samples, made up of some 40 ophthalmopathy patients, approximately 73 hyperthyroidism patients and 17 progressor patients.

The hyperthyroidism patients were between 18 and 65 years old and newly diagnosed, with a disease duration of less than 2 months. Exclusion was applied to patients with uncontrolled infections, other autoimmune diseases, pregnancy or lactation. Diagnoses were established on the basis of clinical symptoms, serum thyroxine and TRAb, thyroid ultrasound, and orbital computed tomography. Blood from progressor patients was drawn when they were first diagnosed with hyperthyroidism, before any ophthalmopathy symptoms appeared. Ficoll-Paque density gradient centrifugation was used to isolate PBMCs from around 10 ml of fresh peripheral blood. Progressor patients were initially diagnosed with Graves' hyperthyroidism and developed ophthalmopathy during follow-up. Total RNA was extracted using Trizol reagent, and RNA quality was assessed on an Agilent 2100 Bioanalyzer. What the research found in general, with its limitations: Most expanded thyroid clonotypes (frequency above 0.001) were also detected in blood, suggesting blood repertoires may reflect thyroid immune responses. Sample size was not statistically predetermined, and investigators were not blinded to group allocation. Ophthalmopathy was separated from stable hyperthyroidism by a 13 V-J signature model, with approximately 85% sensitivity and about 84% specificity obtained in cross-validation and 80%/75% obtained in testing. During validation, the model predicted progression to ophthalmopathy a median of approximately 6 months ahead of onset, with 60% to 71% sensitivity and roughly 72% specificity.

The TCR beta CDR3 regions were amplified from RNA transcripts. The TCR CDR3 was subjected to a first round of RT-PCR using the HTBI primer set and the Qiagen OneStep RT-PCR kit. The libraries were constructed in a second round of multiplex PCR and then size-selected and purified. Paired-end sequencing of the libraries was performed with 100 bp reads on an Illumina HiSeq2000. Per the source publication's procedure: Raw data were processed with SOAPnuke, discarding reads with adapters, uncalled bases, mean Phred below 15, or no exact constant-primer or identifier match. High-quality paired reads were merged with COPE v1.2.5, and unique nucleotide sequences were defined as clonotypes. MiTCR v1.1 was used to align clonotypes to the IMGT TRBV, TRBD and TRBJ reference segments. The analysis was restricted to V-J combinations with a frequency above 0.0001, which together covered around 99% of the repertoires. A TCS score was defined as the ratio between F50 (clonal expansion) and ExV (chaos), using BLOSUM62-based TCRdist between CDR3 peptides within each V-J. Welch's t-statistics and random forest reduced several hundred V-J features to under 15, which were used in a naive Bayes classifier (R e1071). TCRdb reprocessing: public reads trimmed at Q25 with fastp, clones called with MiXCR, in-frame beta chains kept. Each CDR3 protein gets just one entry, which takes the most common genes and DNA from the rows behind it. In this record, the V and J calls reflect TCRdb's handling and not the investigators' own analysis. The sample yields some 380,000 distinct CDR3 sequences; approximately 15% were counted once. The ten largest clones represent around 21% of the sample.

The sample holds many counts of this clonotype. Its antigen remains undetermined. No quality values exist for individual bases; no much larger clone is one base distant. The germline ends are 19 bases apart after V is trimmed by 1 base and J by 7 bases. The germline V gene encodes CDR1 SGHAT and CDR2 FQNNGV. The CDR3 sequence holds 16 residues, the cysteine and phenylalanine included. Only CDR3 DNA is held: 48 bases, read in frame from base 1. Rearrangement joined TRBV11-2 to TRBJ2-5; the D gene is perhaps TRBD2, from 6 matching bases. The source of this sequence is a man aged 30 to 45 with Graves' hyperthyroidism that later progressed to Graves' ophthalmopathy. Specimen: blood. The DNA reads as follows: TGTGCCAGCAGCTTAGTTATAGGCGGGAACGTGGGGACCCAGTACTTC. Its product reads: CASSLVIGGNVGTQYF.